A single sample is the source of the 29 T cell receptor beta chains below, sequenced in a study of blood T cell repertoires in COVID-19. The protocol was immunoSEQ multiplex PCR, while the TCRdb copy is restricted to in-frame clones and leaves out a portion. The sample includes some 250,000 clones, 70% to 90% seen only once; the top ten take roughly 3%. Sequenced material: peripheral blood. The receptors come from a woman aged 30 to 39 who had recovered from COVID-19.

The chain is built from TRBV24-1 and TRBJ2-5; weak D call: TRBD1 (6 bases). Per the germline V gene, CDR1 is KGHDR and CDR2 is SFDVKD. The CDR3 spans 11 residues. Trimming cost V 7 bases and J 14 bases, with 16 bases left between them. The CDR3: CATSSGTTTYF. The CDR3 nucleotides are TGTGCCACCAGCTCCGGGACAACTACCTACTTC.

This sequence joins TRBV2 and TRBJ2-2, with 11 bases lining up with TRBD1. Germline loops: CDR1 SNHLY, CDR2 FYNNEI. The CDR3 consists of 15 residues. The trim removed 6 bases at V and 5 bases at J, leaving 5 bases unmatched. CDR3 in amino acids: CASRQGQGGTGELFF. The CDR3 DNA sequence: TGTGCCAGCAGGCAGGGACAGGGGGGGACCGGGGAGCTGTTTTTT.

The rearrangement links TRBV2 to TRBJ1-2; TRBD1 matches at 10 bases. The CDR3 totals 13 residues. V lost 8 bases to trimming and J lost 5 bases; unmatched junction nucleotides: 5. Germline V lookup: CDR1 SNHLY, CDR2 FYNNEI. The CDR3 sequence is CASAPGQGYGYTF. CDR3 sequence (DNA): TGTGCCAGCGCTCCGGGACAGGGGTATGGCTACACCTTC.

The CDR3 nucleotides are TGTGCCAGCAGCTCTCCGAAGACAGGGGCGAACTATGGCTACACCTTC. This gives the protein CASSSPKTGANYGYTF. J is TRBJ1-2 and V is TRBV11-2, with 8 bases lining up with TRBD1. Looked up from germline, CDR1 is SGHAT and CDR2 is FQNNGV. The CDR3 consists of 16 residues. Trimming removed 4 bases from V and 2 bases from J; junction bases left unmatched: 9.

The rearrangement joins TRBV30 to TRBJ2-1; D may be TRBD1 (5 bases). The CDR3 contains 15 residues. V gave up 3 bases and J gave up 4 bases, with 16 bases separating them. The germline V gene encodes CDR1 GTSNPN and CDR2 SVGIG (reference sequence). The CDR3 reads CAWRQMWGEYNEQFF. In DNA, the CDR3 is TGTGCCTGGAGGCAGATGTGGGGCGAGTACAATGAGCAGTTCTTC.

This clone was seen a handful of times. The chain is built from TRBV10-3 and TRBJ2-5; TRBD2 might be the D (5 bases). Trimming removed 3 bases at V and 2 bases at J, with 16 bases between. This CDR3 contains 16 residues. Germline CDR1 ENHRY, CDR2 SYGVKD. CDR3 residues: CAISDGEGRPQETQYF. The CDR3 coding sequence is TGTGCCATCAGTGATGGTGAGGGTCGCCCTCAAGAGACCCAGTACTTC.

Written as DNA, the CDR3 is TGTGCCAGCAGCTTAGACCTCAGGGCCTATGGCTACACCTTC. It encodes CASSLDLRAYGYTF. The chain is built from TRBV11-2 and TRBJ1-2, with D tentatively TRBD1 (5 bases). Germline CDR1 and CDR2: SGHAT and FQNNGV. The V and J ends lost 0 bases and 4 bases respectively, with 9 bases between them. The CDR3 loop spans 14 amino acids. Drawing the rest from reference TRBV11-2 and TRBJ1-2, the complete variable domain is EAGVAQSPRYKIIEKRQSVAFWCNPISGHATLYWYQQILGQGPKLLIQFQNNGVVDDSQLPKDRFSAERLKGVDSTLKIQPAKLEDSAVYLCASSLDLRAYGYTFGSGTRLTVV.

The chain joins TRBV19 to TRBJ1-5; 8 bases fit TRBD1. J was trimmed by 7 bases and V by 1 base; bases with no gene match: 9. The CDR3 spans 16 residues. Germline values: CDR1 LNHDA, CDR2 SQIVND (reference sequence). This chain's CDR3 is CASSIARQGAGQPQHF. CDR3 DNA sequence: TGTGCCAGTAGTATAGCGCGCCAGGGGGCAGGGCAGCCCCAGCATTTT.

This sequence joins TRBV27 and TRBJ2-5; the D gene is possibly TRBD1 (6 bases). The ends were cut back, 4 bases at V and 10 bases at J, with 22 bases in the middle. The CDR3 length is 15 residues. Germline assignment: CDR1 MNHEY and CDR2 SMNVEV (reference sequence). CDR3 sequence reads: CASSSPQGPYVGQYF. CDR3 nucleotide sequence: TGTGCCAGCAGTTCCCCCCAGGGGCCCTATGTTGGCCAGTACTTC.

This rearrangement joins TRBV6-1 to TRBJ2-7; D is unclear. V was trimmed by 3 bases and J by 5 bases, leaving 5 bases between them. CDR3 size: 11 residues. The germline CDR1 and CDR2 sequences are MNHNS and SASEGT. CDR3 bases: TGTGCCAGCAGTGATGACAACGAGCAGTACTTC. Residues: CASSDDNEQYF.

This chain connects TRBV6-1 to TRBJ1-6, with 11 bases aligning to TRBD1. The ends lost 4 bases at V and 10 bases at J; junction bases unmatched: 9. CDR1 and CDR2 from the germline V gene are MNHNS and SASEGT. This CDR3 is built from 16 residues. CDR3 nucleotides: TGTGCCAGCAGTGCCGGGGACAGGGGGTTAGAATCACCCCTCCACTTT. This sequence encodes CASSAGDRGLESPLHF.

V is TRBV7-2 and J is TRBJ2-3, with 7 bases that match TRBD2. Germline lookup yields CDR1 SGHTA and CDR2 FQGNSA. The V segment lost 3 bases and the J segment 12 bases; nucleotides outside the gene matches: 6. CDR3 length: 12 residues. For the CDR3, the DNA is TGTGCCAGCAGCTTTTGGGGGAGGGGACAGTATTTT. Encoded protein: CASSFWGRGQYF.

This chain uses TRBV6-6 with TRBJ2-1; D is perhaps TRBD1 (6 bases). V was shortened by 0 bases and J by 1 base, with 10 bases between the two germline ends. CDR1 is MNHNY and CDR2 is SVGAGI in the germline V gene (reference sequence). This CDR3 is 16 amino acids long. The CDR3 sequence is CASSYSTGYSYNEQFF. Here the CDR3 DNA reads TGTGCCAGCAGTTACTCTACAGGGTATTCCTACAATGAGCAGTTCTTC.

The chain couples TRBV19 to TRBJ1-1, with a possible D match to TRBD1 (6 bases). V was trimmed by 4 bases and J by 3 bases, leaving 15 bases between them. CDR3 length equals 15 residues. Germline values: CDR1 LNHDA, CDR2 SQIVND (reference sequence). The CDR3 DNA reads TGTGCCAGTAGTACTGGACAGTCCACTCACACTGAAGCTTTCTTT. It encodes CASSTGQSTHTEAFF.

This clone was counted between two and nine times. The chain employs TRBV6-2 or TRBV6-3 and TRBJ1-2, with 7 bases fitting TRBD1. Losses at the gene ends were 4 bases for V and 8 bases for J; bases not matched to a gene: 4. CDR1 MNHEY and CDR2 SVGEGT come from the germline V gene. The CDR3 is 12 residues long. The CDR3 DNA sequence: TGTGCCAGCAGTTTATACAGGGGAGGCTACACCTTC. Its protein is CASSLYRGGYTF.

The chain couples TRBV9 to TRBJ1-1, with 9 positions matching TRBD1. The CDR3 extends over 20 amino acids. With V trimmed by 3 bases and J by 1 base, 19 bases remained unmatched. CDR1 and CDR2 (germline): SGDLS, YYNGEE. CDR3 nucleotide sequence: TGTGCCAGCAGCGATATACAGGGGGCCAATACAATTACCCCGAACACTGAAGCTTTCTTT. As protein: CASSDIQGANTITPNTEAFF.

This clone was detected once. The chain is built from TRBV30 and TRBJ1-2; D possibly corresponds to TRBD1 (6 bases). V gave up 1 base and J gave up 6 bases, with 6 bases separating them. The CDR3 runs 11 residues. The germline gives CDR1 GTSNPN, CDR2 SVGIG (reference sequence). In nucleotides, the CDR3 is TGTGCCTGGAGTGACAGGGATGGCTACACCTTC. As protein: CAWSDRDGYTF.

This rearrangement joins TRBV3-1 (or the pseudogene TRBV3-2) to TRBJ2-2; 7 bases are a match to TRBD1. Per germline, CDR1 LGHDT and CDR2 YNNKEL (reference sequence). The CDR3 extends over 14 amino acids. After removal of 3 bases from V and 6 bases from J, the junction contained 4 bases not matched to a gene. CDR3 DNA: TGTGCCAGCAGCCATCGACAGGGAGCCGGGGAGCTGTTTTTT. This sequence encodes CASSHRQGAGELFF.

The V call is TRBV7-6, the J call TRBJ2-5; TRBD2 matches at 7 bases. V dropped 3 bases and J dropped 5; count of bases not matched to a gene: 9. Per the germline V gene, CDR1 is SGHVS and CDR2 is FNYEAQ. CDR3 length: 15 residues. The CDR3 DNA reads as TGTGCCAGCAGCTTCTTCCTGGGGGGGGATGAGACCCAGTACTTC. This codes for CASSFFLGGDETQYF.

The rearrangement joins TRBV14 to TRBJ2-1; 8 positions agree with TRBD2. V lost 6 bases and J lost 0; bases outside the gene matches: 7. The CDR3 runs to 16 residues. Germline V gives CDR1 SGHDN, CDR2 FVKESK. The chain's CDR3 is CASSRVAGNSYNEQFF. The CDR3 coding sequence is TGTGCCAGCAGTCGAGTAGCGGGGAACTCCTACAATGAGCAGTTCTTC. The full variable domain, its missing parts supplied by reference TRBV14 and TRBJ2-1, is EAGVTQFPSHSVIEKGQTVTLRCDPISGHDNLYWYRRVMGKEIKFLLHFVKESKQDESGMPNNRFLAERTGGTYSTLKVQPAELEDSGVYFCASSRVAGNSYNEQFFGPGTRLTVL.

The chain has TRBV18 and TRBJ2-7, with TRBD2 as a possible D gene (6 bases). V gave up 3 bases and J gave up 0 bases, with 12 bases separating them. This CDR3 has 15 amino acids. CDR1 and CDR2 (germline): KGHSH, LQKENI. CDR3 sequence reads: CASSPLAESSYEQYF. Here the CDR3 DNA reads TGTGCCAGCTCACCCTTAGCGGAGAGCTCCTACGAGCAGTACTTC.

The chain joins TRBV7-6 to TRBJ2-5, with a possible D match to TRBD2 (6 bases). Trimming took 4 bases from V and 2 from J, leaving 14 bases between them. The CDR3 has 15 amino acids. Germline V gives CDR1 SGHVS, CDR2 FNYEAQ. CDR3 region: CASSSLRGSQETQYF. The CDR3 DNA is TGTGCCAGCAGCTCCCTGCGGGGATCTCAAGAGACCCAGTACTTC.

V gene TRBV29-1 combines with J gene TRBJ1-2; D not resolved. The V gene's germline CDR1 is SQVTM and CDR2 ANQGSEA. The length of the CDR3 is 15 residues. V lost 6 bases and J lost 4, with 21 bases in between. The CDR3 nucleotides are TGCAGCGTCGAAACTGTGGGCAGCTCTTTCTATGGCTACACCTTC. Encoded protein: CSVETVGSSFYGYTF.

The J gene is TRBJ2-3, the V gene TRBV18; 8 nucleotides align to TRBD1. Trimming removed 3 bases from V and 5 bases from J; junction bases left unmatched: 10. Per germline, CDR1 KGHSH and CDR2 LQKENI. The CDR3 runs to 16 residues. DNA of the CDR3: TGTGCCAGCTCACCCGGATTTCAGGGGGCAGGAGATACGCAGTATTTT. This encodes CASSPGFQGAGDTQYF.

V and J are TRBV12-3 or TRBV12-4 and TRBJ1-5; D uncertain. V dropped 5 bases and J dropped 5 bases, with 10 bases sitting between them. This CDR3 contains 13 residues. The CDR3 is CASSGLRDQPQHF. In nucleotides, the CDR3 is TGTGCCAGCAGTGGTCTGAGGGATCAGCCCCAGCATTTT.

This clone turned up a few times. This chain connects TRBV3-1 (or the pseudogene TRBV3-2) to TRBJ1-6; unclear D gene. The CDR3 spans 14 residues. V was trimmed by 4 bases and J by 4 bases, leaving 8 bases between them. Looked up from germline, CDR1 is LGHDT and CDR2 is YNNKEL (reference sequence). CDR3 nucleotides: TGTGCCAGCAGCCCGACAAATTATAATTCACCCCTCCACTTT. This encodes CASSPTNYNSPLHF.

DNA of the CDR3: TGTGCCAGCTCGTCCGACAGGGTCGAGCAGTACTTC. It yields the protein CASSSDRVEQYF. V and J are TRBV18 and TRBJ2-7; 7 bases are a match to TRBD1. The V gene end was trimmed by 6 bases and the J gene end by 6 bases; junction bases not matched to a gene: 5. Germline CDR1 KGHSH, CDR2 LQKENI. CDR3 size: 12 residues.

The chain combines TRBV5-1 with TRBJ2-7; TRBD2 matches at 9 bases. This CDR3 contains 15 residues. With 3 bases clipped from V and 5 bases from J, the junction kept 9 bases outside the gene matches. Germline loops: CDR1 SGHRS, CDR2 YFSETQ. This CDR3 reads CASSSAGGLIDEQYF. The CDR3 nucleotides read TGCGCCAGCAGCTCGGCGGGGGGGCTGATCGACGAGCAGTACTTC.

The chain couples TRBV5-1 to TRBJ2-7, with 11 bases fitting TRBD1. CDR1 and CDR2 (germline): SGHRS, YFSETQ. The junction had 5 bases not matched to a gene; V was cut back by 3 bases and J by 3 bases. This CDR3 is built from 15 residues. The CDR3 DNA reads as TGCGCCAGCAGCTCTCTTGGGACAGGGGGCTACGAGCAGTACTTC. Encoded protein: CASSSLGTGGYEQYF.